These 18 T cell receptor beta chains came from one sample sequenced in a study of blood T cell repertoires in COVID-19. Repertoires were generated with immunoSEQ multiplex PCR, while TCRdb's copy carries only in-frame clones and drops some. The sample comprises 150,000 to 250,000 clones, about 93% of which are singletons, and about 0.76% rests with the top ten. Sequencing was performed on peripheral blood. Every receptor here comes from a man aged 30-40 years with COVID-19, enrolled during active disease.

This chain connects TRBV12-5 to TRBJ1-1; TRBD1 matches at 7 bases. The CDR3 is 13 amino acids. Germline trimming cut 5 bases from V and 6 bases from J; bases unmatched to any gene: 6. CDR1 is LGHNT, CDR2 FRNRAP, per germline. CDR3 sequence (DNA): TGTGCTAGTGGTCCAGGGGGTAGGGCTGAAGCTTTCTTT. It encodes CASGPGGRAEAFF.

The chain combines TRBV11-2 with TRBJ2-3; TRBD2 matches at 11 bases. The CDR3 runs to 16 residues. In germline, CDR1 is SGHAT, CDR2 FQNNGV. V lost 5 bases to trimming and J lost 0 bases; unmatched junction nucleotides: 4. DNA of the CDR3: TGTGCCAGCAGCCCAGGGACTAGCGGAAGCACAGATACGCAGTATTTT. Amino acid sequence: CASSPGTSGSTDTQYF.

A few counts support this clone. V is TRBV10-3 and J is TRBJ1-5; tentatively, D is TRBD1 (6 bases). Germline V lookup: CDR1 ENHRY, CDR2 SYGVKD. Trimming removed 4 bases from V and 4 bases from J, with 11 bases in between. CDR3 length: 14 residues. The CDR3 loop is CAISGGQKNQPQHF. CDR3 sequence (DNA): TGTGCCATCAGTGGGGGACAAAAAAATCAGCCCCAGCATTTT.

V gene TRBV6-5 combines with J gene TRBJ1-2, with D possibly matching TRBD1 (6 bases). Trimming removed 7 bases at V and 6 bases at J, with 15 bases between. The length of the CDR3 is 13 residues. Germline lookup yields CDR1 MNHEY and CDR2 SVGAGI. This chain's CDR3 is CASTLGHRHGYTF. The CDR3 nucleotides are TGTGCCAGCACCCTGGGACATAGGCATGGCTACACCTTC.

The chain joins TRBV7-3 to TRBJ1-5; unclear D gene. V was clipped by 1 base and J by 6 bases, with 7 bases between them. There are 13 residues in the CDR3. CDR1 and CDR2 (germline): SGHTA, FQGTGA. In DNA form, the CDR3 reads TGTGCCAGCAGCTTAAGCCGGGGTCAGCCCCAGCATTTT. It codes for CASSLSRGQPQHF.

This clone was seen a few times. The rearrangement links TRBV19 to TRBJ1-4, with TRBD1 matching 11 bases. CDR3 length equals 15 residues. The J segment lost 6 bases and the V segment lost 4 bases, leaving 4 bases of the junction unmatched. Germline CDR1 LNHDA, CDR2 SQIVND (reference sequence). The CDR3 reads CASSTWDRGDEKLFF. The CDR3 region has the DNA TGTGCCAGTAGTACATGGGACAGGGGGGATGAAAAACTGTTTTTT.

V gene TRBV3-1 (or the pseudogene TRBV3-2) combines with J gene TRBJ1-5; D is unclear. Trimming took 1 base from V and 1 from J, leaving 5 bases between them. Germline CDR1 and CDR2: LGHDT and YNNKEL (reference sequence). The CDR3 consists of 14 residues. CDR3 region: CASSQGGSNQPQHF. Here the CDR3 DNA reads TGTGCCAGCAGCCAAGGAGGGAGCAATCAGCCCCAGCATTTT.

The chain employs TRBV5-6 and TRBJ2-2; the D is unclear. The CDR3 totals 16 residues. Trimming took off 2 bases at V and 0 bases at J, with 11 bases between the two ends. Germline assignment: CDR1 SGHDT and CDR2 YYEEEE. In nucleotides, the CDR3 is TGTGCCAGCAGCTTCTTACGTACATCGAACACCGGGGAGCTGTTTTTT. Translated, it gives CASSFLRTSNTGELFF.

V and J are TRBV7-3 and TRBJ2-3, with 8 positions matching TRBD2. J gave up 4 bases and V 2 bases, and 5 bases lay outside the gene matches. The length of the CDR3 is 15 residues. Germline V lookup: CDR1 SGHTA, CDR2 FQGTGA. The CDR3 reads CASSLPGGMSDTQYF. The CDR3, as DNA: TGTGCCAGCAGCTTACCGGGGGGGATGTCAGATACGCAGTATTTT.

The V gene is TRBV7-6, the J gene TRBJ1-1; D is possibly TRBD1 (5 bases). In germline, CDR1 is SGHVS, CDR2 FNYEAQ. This CDR3 has 15 amino acids. The V end lost 5 bases, the J end lost 3 bases, and 16 bases lay between the germline ends. The CDR3 DNA is TGTGCCAGCAGCCCGCCCGGGGGTGGGCACACTGAAGCTTTCTTT. Translation: CASSPPGGGHTEAFF.

The chain combines TRBV2 with TRBJ1-5; D is undetermined. This CDR3 has 14 residues. V was pared by 0 bases and J by 7 bases, with 10 bases between. Germline CDR1 reads SNHLY; CDR2 reads FYNNEI. CDR3 in amino acids: CASSEAESRQPQHF. The CDR3 nucleotides read TGTGCCAGCAGTGAAGCAGAATCCAGGCAGCCCCAGCATTTT.

J is TRBJ2-2 and V is TRBV19; D remains unclear. V was shortened by 1 base and J by 1 base, with 10 bases between the two germline ends. Germline V lookup: CDR1 LNHDA, CDR2 SQIVND (reference sequence). The CDR3 sequence is 16 residues long. Here the CDR3 DNA reads TGTGCCAGTAGTATAGCAGGCCCCTTGAACACCGGGGAGCTGTTTTTT. Translating gives CASSIAGPLNTGELFF. The full variable domain, in which reference TRBV19 and TRBJ2-2 provide the parts outside the CDR3, is DGGITQSPKYLFRKEGQNVTLSCEQNLNHDAMYWYRQDPGQGLRLIYYSQIVNDFQKGDIAEGYSVSREKKESFPLTVTSAQKNPTAFYLCASSIAGPLNTGELFFGEGSRLTVL.

The V call is TRBV6-5, the J call TRBJ1-2, with TRBD1 matching 8 bases. V shed 4 bases and J 8 bases; nucleotides not matched to a gene: 12. Germline lookup yields CDR1 MNHEY and CDR2 SVGAGI. The CDR3 is 15 amino acids. CDR3 sequence (DNA): TGTGCCAGCAGTTCCGGGACAGGAAGAAAATACGGCTACACCTTC. Residues: CASSSGTGRKYGYTF.

This chain uses TRBV11-3 with TRBJ1-1, with a weak D call TRBD1 (6 bases). The CDR3 has 12 amino acids. Germline CDR1 and CDR2: SGHNT and YENEEA. Trimming cost V 5 bases and J 8 bases, with 12 bases left between them. The CDR3 here is CASSRAGQEAFF. CDR3 DNA sequence: TGTGCCAGCAGCAGGGCCGGACAGGAAGCTTTCTTT.

On this clone: A read error may produce the germline difference seen at one junction end. This chain connects TRBV6-6 to TRBJ1-5; D is perhaps TRBD1 (5 bases). Germline V gene lookup returns CDR1 MNHNY and CDR2 SVGAGI (reference sequence). CDR3 length equals 14 residues. CDR3 coding DNA: TGTGCCAGCAGCACCGGGACGGACTATCAACCCCAGCATTTT. This sequence encodes CASSTGTDYQPQHF.

The chain joins TRBV7-9 to TRBJ2-1; D is perhaps TRBD2 (5 bases). In germline, CDR1 is SEHNR, CDR2 FQNEAQ (reference sequence). The CDR3 runs to 13 residues. Trimming removed 3 bases at V and 9 bases at J, with 12 bases between. CDR3 DNA: TGTGCCAGCAGCTTTAGAGGGTTCGGTGAGCAGTTCTTC. Its protein product is CASSFRGFGEQFF.

This clone was seen more than once but under ten times. The V gene is TRBV7-3, the J gene TRBJ1-3; D might be TRBD1 (6 bases). CDR3 length: 15 residues. Trimming cost V 6 bases and J 0 bases, with 12 bases left between them. Looked up from germline, CDR1 is SGHTA and CDR2 is FQGTGA. Written as DNA, the CDR3 is TGTGCCAGCAGTCCAGGACAGTCCTCTGGAAACACCATATATTTT. Its translation: CASSPGQSSGNTIYF.

This rearrangement joins TRBV21-1 to TRBJ1-2; the table's D call, TRBD1, has no DNA check behind it. TRBV21-1 is a documented pseudogene. This CDR3 has 16 residues. This CDR3 is CASSGQGQGCYYGYTF. Written as DNA, the CDR3 is TGTGCCAGCAGCGGACAGGGACAGGGGTGTTACTATGGCTACACCTTC.